The entry below gives a single TCR beta chain sequence along with its context. TCRdb used MiXCR to reprocess the 5' RACE reads, holding one entry per CDR3 protein. The table records 80,000 to 100,000 distinct CDR3 sequences, 9.5% to 11% of them present only once. This sample stems from a study of early T cells in non-severe SARS-CoV-2 infection. Per the germline V gene, CDR1 is LNHDA and CDR2 is SQIVND (reference sequence). The V segment lost 8 bases and the J segment 6 bases; nucleotides outside the gene matches: 7. CDR3 length: 15 amino acids. J is TRBJ2-3 and V is TRBV19, with 14 bases fitting TRBD2. The sequenced sample was whole blood, obtained at baseline. The TCR sequence derives from an adult who was a healthcare worker with PCR-confirmed SARS-CoV-2 infection or an uninfected control (not recorded which). The CDR3 spells CASEGLAGVADTQYF. The CDR3 DNA follows: TGTGCCAGTGAGGGACTAGCGGGAGTTGCGGATACGCAGTATTTT.